One sample yielded the 19 T cell receptor beta chains listed below, sequenced in a study of blood T cell repertoires in COVID-19. This table comes from immunoSEQ multiplex PCR, and its TCRdb copy is limited to in-frame clones, with some not included. Seen here are 310,000 or so clones, around 88% observed once, and the top ten hold roughly 1.3%. Material for sequencing was peripheral blood. The receptors come from a woman in her forties or fifties with acute or convalescent COVID-19.

V and J are TRBV18 and TRBJ1-1; no firm D call. V was clipped by 3 bases and J by 2 bases, with 16 bases between them. CDR3 length equals 16 residues. CDR1 and CDR2 (germline): KGHSH, LQKENI. The CDR3 here is CASSPSLGSKNTEAFF. DNA of the CDR3: TGTGCCAGCTCACCGTCCCTGGGCTCGAAAAACACTGAAGCTTTCTTT. Using reference TRBV18 and TRBJ1-1 for the parts outside the CDR3, the full variable domain is NAGVMQNPRHLVRRRGQEARLRCSPMKGHSHVYWYRQLPEEGLKFMVYLQKENIIDESGMPKERFSAEFPKEGPSILRIQQVVRGDSAAYFCASSPSLGSKNTEAFFGQGTRLTVV.

This clone was seen only a few times. The chain joins TRBV5-1 to TRBJ1-6, with D unclear. Germline-derived CDR1 and CDR2 are SGHRS and YFSETQ. V dropped 0 bases and J dropped 6 bases, with 10 bases sitting between them. The CDR3 has 15 amino acids. The CDR3 sequence: CASSLGAGVNSPLHF. The CDR3 nucleotides read TGCGCCAGCAGCTTGGGGGCCGGGGTTAATTCACCCCTCCACTTT.

CDR3 amino acids: CASSQESPGAEAFF. The CDR3 nucleotides are TGCGCCAGCAGCCAAGAGTCACCCGGGGCTGAAGCTTTCTTT. The chain joins TRBV4-3 to TRBJ1-1; D uncertain. The V end was cut by 0 bases, the J end by 6 bases, with 11 bases between. The CDR3 runs to 14 residues. Per the germline V gene, CDR1 is LGHNA and CDR2 is YSLEER.

This chain uses TRBV9 with TRBJ2-5; TRBD2 aligns across 10 bases. The length of the CDR3 is 16 residues. With 4 bases clipped from V and 4 bases from J, the junction kept 10 bases outside the gene matches. Germline V gives CDR1 SGDLS, CDR2 YYNGEE. Here the CDR3 DNA reads TGTGCCAGCAGCCCCGGGAGCCTAGCGGGGGTAGAGACCCAGTACTTC. It yields the protein CASSPGSLAGVETQYF.

V usage is TRBV27 and J usage is TRBJ1-2; D might be TRBD1 (5 bases). V was pared by 5 bases and J by 8 bases, with 15 bases between. Germline CDR1 MNHEY, CDR2 SMNVEV (reference sequence). The length of the CDR3 is 13 residues. The CDR3 loop is CASSPGDRKGYTF. The CDR3 DNA is TGTGCCAGCAGTCCGGGGGATCGAAAAGGCTACACCTTC.

The chain joins TRBV7-9 to TRBJ1-1; D gene uncertain. CDR1 and CDR2 (germline): SEHNR, FQNEAQ (reference sequence). The CDR3 consists of 14 residues. V was trimmed by 5 bases and J by 4 bases, leaving 14 bases between them. The CDR3 DNA is TGTGCCAGCAGCGCCTACTTGGTTGGCACTGAAGCTTTCTTT. Protein: CASSAYLVGTEAFF.

The J gene is TRBJ1-1, the V gene TRBV5-1; TRBD1 might be the D (6 bases). The V end was cut by 9 bases, the J end by 0 bases, with 18 bases between. This CDR3 has 15 residues. CDR1 SGHRS and CDR2 YFSETQ come from the germline V gene. CDR3 sequence reads: CATGSSGGLNTEAFF. As DNA, the CDR3 is TGCGCCACCGGATCCTCGGGGGGCTTGAACACTGAAGCTTTCTTT.

The genes are TRBV19 and TRBJ1-5, with D perhaps matching TRBD1 (6 bases). V was trimmed by 2 bases and J by 5 bases, leaving 13 bases between them. Germline V CDR1 and CDR2: LNHDA, SQIVND (reference sequence). This CDR3 comprises 15 residues. The CDR3 region has the DNA TGTGCCAGTAGTATATTAGGACAGTTACATCAGCCCCAGCATTTT. Protein: CASSILGQLHQPQHF.

The chain couples TRBV5-1 to TRBJ1-3; 10 nucleotides match TRBD1. Germline CDR1 and CDR2: SGHRS and YFSETQ. Germline trimming cut 3 bases from V and 4 bases from J; bases unmatched to any gene: 4. The CDR3 loop spans 15 amino acids. The CDR3 nucleotides read TGCGCCAGCAGCTCCGGGACAGGGGAGGGAAACACCATATATTTT. Its translation is CASSSGTGEGNTIYF.

This rearrangement joins TRBV24-1 to TRBJ1-2; D call uncertain. The CDR3 sequence is 17 residues long. Germline CDR1 KGHDR, CDR2 SFDVKD. The V end lost 3 bases, the J end lost 2 bases, and 18 bases lay between the germline ends. CDR3 protein: CATSDPKFRTLNYGYTF. Here the CDR3 DNA reads TGTGCCACCAGTGATCCGAAATTCAGGACTCTAAACTATGGCTACACCTTC.

V and J are TRBV19 and TRBJ1-1, with 10 bases lining up with TRBD1. Unmatched junction bases numbered 10, after V lost 8 bases and J lost 4 bases. The CDR3 runs 15 residues. Germline CDR1 and CDR2: LNHDA and SQIVND (reference sequence). In DNA, the CDR3 is TGTGCCAGTGATACCGGGACAGGGGCATCCACTGAAGCTTTCTTT. It yields the protein CASDTGTGASTEAFF.

This rearrangement joins TRBV9 to TRBJ2-5, with 10 bases matching TRBD2. J was trimmed by 5 bases and V by 4 bases; bases with no gene match: 8. CDR3 length equals 15 residues. The germline CDR1 and CDR2 sequences are SGDLS and YYNGEE. Here the CDR3 reads CASSLGAGGRETQYF. The CDR3 DNA is TGTGCCAGCAGCCTCGGAGCGGGGGGGCGGGAGACCCAGTACTTC.

The chain combines TRBV29-1 with TRBJ1-2, with TRBD1 identical over 8 bases. This CDR3 spans 12 amino acids. V shed 7 bases, J shed 6 bases, and the junction held 7 bases outside the gene matches. The germline V gene encodes CDR1 SQVTM and CDR2 ANQGSEA. CDR3 sequence: CSADRGGHGYTF. In DNA form, the CDR3 reads TGCAGCGCCGACAGGGGAGGGCATGGCTACACCTTC.

The chain links TRBV9 to TRBJ2-5; 12 bases fit TRBD2. This CDR3 has 18 amino acids. Germline CDR1 SGDLS, CDR2 YYNGEE. J gave up 5 bases and V 7 bases, and 18 bases lay outside the gene matches. CDR3 bases: TGTGCCAGCCCGAGGGGGGCTAGCGGGAGGGGAATGTGGGAGACCCAGTACTTC. Translating it yields CASPRGASGRGMWETQYF.

J is TRBJ2-5 and V is TRBV5-5; the D is unclear. The V and J ends lost 4 bases and 3 bases respectively, with 4 bases between them. Germline V CDR1 and CDR2: SGHKS, YYEKEE (reference sequence). CDR3 length: 11 residues. CDR3 nucleotide sequence: TGTGCCAGCAGCCCGGAAGAGACCCAGTACTTC. It codes for CASSPEETQYF.

In this sample, this clone turned up once. J is TRBJ1-2 and V is TRBV11-2; 9 nucleotides line up with TRBD1. Germline V gives CDR1 SGHAT, CDR2 FQNNGV. The CDR3 contains 14 residues. Trimming cost V 5 bases and J 2 bases; bases outside gene matches: 3. The CDR3 reads CASSIGTGNYGYTF. The CDR3 region has the DNA TGTGCCAGCAGCATCGGGACAGGGAACTATGGCTACACCTTC.

This clone has just one count. The rearrangement joins TRBV25-1 to TRBJ2-3, with 12 bases aligning to TRBD2. The germline CDR1 and CDR2 sequences are MGHDK and SYGVNS. V lost 5 bases and J lost 4; bases outside the gene matches: 13. The CDR3 runs 18 residues. The CDR3 loop is CASSNGLTSGGLSDTQYF. In nucleotides, the CDR3 is TGTGCCAGCAGTAACGGTCTGACTAGCGGGGGTCTATCAGATACGCAGTATTTT. Full variable domain (missing parts from reference TRBV25-1 and TRBJ2-3): EADIYQTPRYLVIGTGKKITLECSQTMGHDKMYWYQQDPGMELHLIHYSYGVNSTEKGDLSSESTVSRIRTEHFPLTLESARPSHTSQYLCASSNGLTSGGLSDTQYFGPGTRLTVL.

The chain employs TRBV9 and TRBJ2-1, with 14 bases that match TRBD2. The CDR3 is 20 amino acids. With V trimmed by 2 bases and J by 0 bases, 10 bases remained unmatched. Germline assignment: CDR1 SGDLS and CDR2 YYNGEE. The CDR3 reads CASSVSYGTSGSGSYNEQFF. The CDR3, as DNA: TGTGCCAGCAGCGTTTCGTACGGGACTAGCGGGAGTGGCTCCTACAATGAGCAGTTCTTC.

The rearrangement uses TRBV2 and TRBJ1-2; TRBD1 is a possible D gene (6 bases). The CDR3 loop spans 14 amino acids. The germline V gene encodes CDR1 SNHLY and CDR2 FYNNEI. V was trimmed by 6 bases and J by 5 bases, leaving 16 bases between them. This chain's CDR3 is CASSPQGERYGYTF. The CDR3 region has the DNA TGTGCCAGCAGCCCACAGGGTGAGAGATATGGCTACACCTTC.